Listed here are 26 T cell receptor beta chains from one sample, sequenced in a study of T cell responses to AZD1222 COVID-19 vaccine. The assay was immunoSEQ multiplex PCR, and TCRdb's table has in-frame clones only and misses some. The sample has roughly 75,000 clones; 84% are singletons. Sequencing was performed on peripheral blood, taken on day 0 of AZD1222 vaccination. The source of these receptors is an adult in good health.

This clone was seen only once. This rearrangement joins TRBV3-1 (or the pseudogene TRBV3-2) to TRBJ2-1; D may be TRBD2 (5 bases). From germline, CDR1 is LGHDT and CDR2 YNNKEL (reference sequence). V lost 1 base to trimming and J lost 6 bases, with 16 bases between them. CDR3 length equals 16 residues. CDR3 in DNA: TGTGCCAGCAGCCAAGTCGAAGACTATCCTTCCAATGAGCAGTTCTTC. Residues: CASSQVEDYPSNEQFF.

V usage is TRBV6-5 and J usage is TRBJ1-4, with a tentative D call TRBD1 (5 bases). Germline CDR1 is MNHEY and CDR2 is SVGAGI. The CDR3 runs 14 residues. The V gene lost 6 bases and the J gene lost 8 bases, with 16 bases spanning the gap. The CDR3 nucleotides read TGTGCCAGCAGGAGCGGGGCCGGGGTCGAAAAACTGTTTTTT. The encoded protein is CASRSGAGVEKLFF.

The CDR3 DNA follows: TGTGCCAGCTCACCAATGAACACTGAAGCTTTCTTT. This translates into CASSPMNTEAFF. This sequence joins TRBV18 and TRBJ1-1; no firm D call. The CDR3 spans 12 residues. V lost 2 bases and J lost 0, with 1 base in between. Germline-derived CDR1 and CDR2 are KGHSH and LQKENI.

The chain joins TRBV9 to TRBJ2-5; D is undetermined. V was clipped by 0 bases and J by 8 bases, with 20 bases between them. The length of the CDR3 is 16 residues. Per the germline V gene, CDR1 is SGDLS and CDR2 is YYNGEE. CDR3 bases: TGTGCCAGCAGCGTAGCTGTGGGGTATTCGGCCGGTACCCAGTACTTC. The encoded protein is CASSVAVGYSAGTQYF.

There are a few counts of this clone. The chain combines TRBV5-1 with TRBJ2-7; 7 positions match TRBD1. Germline V lookup: CDR1 SGHRS, CDR2 YFSETQ. CDR3 length: 15 amino acids. Losses at the gene ends were 2 bases for V and 4 bases for J; bases not matched to a gene: 9. The CDR3 nucleotides read TGCGCCAGCAGCTTAGCTTCGGGGACAGAGTACGAGCAGTACTTC. Its protein is CASSLASGTEYEQYF.

This clone has only a few counts. CDR3 nucleotides: TGTGCCAGCAGCTTGGACGTAAATCAGCCCCAGCATTTT. Amino acid sequence: CASSLDVNQPQHF. The chain couples TRBV5-4 to TRBJ1-5; no definite D call. CDR3 size: 13 residues. V was pared by 0 bases and J by 4 bases, with 5 bases between. Germline-derived CDR1 and CDR2 are SGHNT and YYREEE (reference sequence).

This chain links TRBV6-5 with TRBJ2-7; unclear D gene. This CDR3 is 10 amino acids long. V was shortened by 8 bases and J by 3 bases, with 5 bases between the two germline ends. CDR1 is MNHEY and CDR2 is SVGAGI in the germline V gene. The CDR3 DNA reads as TGTGCCAGCGCACACTACGAGCAGTACTTC. Amino acid sequence: CASAHYEQYF.

The genes are TRBV7-3 and TRBJ1-6; D not certain. Germline V gene data show CDR1 as SGHTA and CDR2 as FQGTGA. V lost 2 bases, J lost 9 bases, and 11 bases lay in between. There are 14 residues in the CDR3. In DNA, the CDR3 is TGTGCCAGCAGCTTAGGAGGTGTCGGTTCACCCCTCCACTTT. It encodes CASSLGGVGSPLHF.

This clone was seen only a few times. The genes are TRBV7-2 and TRBJ2-5; 7 nucleotides agree with TRBD2. V gave up 3 bases and J gave up 2 bases; unmatched junction bases: 0. Germline CDR1 is SGHTA and CDR2 is FQGNSA. The length of the CDR3 is 13 residues. The CDR3 nucleotides read TGTGCCAGCAGCTTCGGGGGGCAAGAGACCCAGTACTTC. It codes for CASSFGGQETQYF.

The V and J genes are TRBV5-6 and TRBJ1-4; 11 bases are a match to TRBD1. V trimming: 5 bases; J trimming: 8 bases; junction bases outside the gene matches: 8. The CDR3 sequence is 15 residues long. The germline V gene has CDR1 SGHDT and CDR2 YYEEEE. CDR3 residues: CASSPTGTGGEKLFF. CDR3 bases: TGTGCCAGCAGTCCCACCGGGACAGGGGGGGAAAAACTGTTTTTT.

The chain uses TRBV7-3 and TRBJ1-2; no clear D gene. Trimming removed 2 bases at V and 4 bases at J, with 14 bases between. Germline V gives CDR1 SGHTA, CDR2 FQGTGA. The length of the CDR3 is 15 residues. The CDR3 nucleotides are TGTGCCAGCAGCTTATACGGCGGCTCAATCTATGGCTACACCTTC. Protein: CASSLYGGSIYGYTF.

The chain is built from TRBV6-1 and TRBJ1-1; D not certain. This CDR3 comprises 13 residues. Between the trimmed V and J ends, which lost 2 bases and 2 bases, there was a span of 6 bases. From germline, CDR1 is MNHNS and CDR2 SASEGT. CDR3 DNA sequence: TGTGCCAGCAGTGAACAGGTAAACACTGAAGCTTTCTTT. Encoded protein: CASSEQVNTEAFF.

The chain carries TRBV10-3 and TRBJ1-4; 7 positions match TRBD1. The germline gives CDR1 ENHRY, CDR2 SYGVKD. This CDR3 contains 14 residues. The J segment lost 8 bases and the V segment lost 6 bases, leaving 9 bases of the junction unmatched. CDR3 coding DNA: TGTGCCATCAGAGAAAGGACAGGCCCCGAAAAACTGTTTTTT. Amino acid sequence: CAIRERTGPEKLFF.

As DNA, the CDR3 is TGTGCCAGCAGTTACTCGGGGGGGGCAGGGTCACCCCTCCACTTT. It specifies CASSYSGGAGSPLHF. The genes are TRBV6-5 and TRBJ1-6; D perhaps matches TRBD1 (6 bases). The V gene lost 0 bases and the J gene lost 10 bases, with 13 bases spanning the gap. Germline CDR1 reads MNHEY; CDR2 reads SVGAGI. CDR3 length equals 15 residues.

The chain uses TRBV12-3 or TRBV12-4 and TRBJ2-7; the match to TRBD1 covers 9 bases. V trimming: 5 bases; J trimming: 6 bases; junction bases outside the gene matches: 2. The CDR3 length is 12 residues. CDR3 residues: CASSRQGGEQYF. The CDR3 DNA reads as TGTGCCAGCAGTCGACAGGGGGGCGAGCAGTACTTC.

This clone was observed a handful of times. The chain has TRBV7-9 and TRBJ1-1, with D possibly being TRBD1 (6 bases). Trimming took 2 bases from V and 8 from J, leaving 6 bases between them. Germline-derived CDR1 and CDR2 are SEHNR and FQNEAQ (reference sequence). CDR3 size: 11 residues. The CDR3 bases are TGTGCCAGCAGCTTAACAGGGGAAGCTTTCTTT. It specifies CASSLTGEAFF.

The rearrangement uses TRBV7-2 and TRBJ1-3; no clear D gene. CDR1 is SGHTA, CDR2 FQGNSA, per germline. CDR3 length: 16 residues. The V and J ends lost 5 bases and 0 bases respectively, with 14 bases between them. The CDR3 bases are TGTGCCAGCAGCCCCGCGGACTCATACTCTGGAAACACCATATATTTT. Amino acids: CASSPADSYSGNTIYF.

The V and J genes are TRBV5-1 and TRBJ2-1; 9 nucleotides agree with TRBD2. J was trimmed by 9 bases and V by 6 bases; bases with no gene match: 13. This CDR3 comprises 15 residues. Germline V gene data show CDR1 as SGHRS and CDR2 as YFSETQ. The CDR3 coding sequence is TGCGCCAGCACAGAGAGCGGGGGGACCGCTAGTGAGCAGTTCTTC. Encoded protein: CASTESGGTASEQFF.

The chain carries TRBV11-2 and TRBJ1-1; D is perhaps TRBD1 (5 bases). CDR3 length: 14 amino acids. Germline-derived CDR1 and CDR2 are SGHAT and FQNNGV. Trimming removed 0 bases at V and 7 bases at J, with 12 bases between. CDR3: CASSLDQGRIEAFF. The CDR3 nucleotides are TGTGCCAGCAGCTTAGATCAGGGACGGATTGAAGCTTTCTTT.

The J gene is TRBJ1-4, the V gene TRBV28; the match to TRBD1 covers 8 bases. The germline V gene encodes CDR1 MDHEN and CDR2 SYDVKM. This CDR3 is 16 amino acids long. J gave up 0 bases and V 5 bases, and 5 bases lay outside the gene matches. CDR3 loop: CASSTLTGATNEKLFF. The DNA of the CDR3 is TGTGCCAGCAGTACTTTGACAGGGGCAACTAATGAAAAACTGTTTTTT.

The J gene is TRBJ1-5, the V gene TRBV6-1; 7 nucleotides align to TRBD1. The trim removed 1 base at V and 7 bases at J, leaving 7 bases unmatched. This CDR3 contains 15 residues. Germline V gene data show CDR1 as MNHNS and CDR2 as SASEGT. The DNA of the CDR3 is TGTGCCAGCAGTGAAGGAGGAGGGGGCAGCCAGCCCCAGCATTTT. Translating gives CASSEGGGGSQPQHF.

The chain joins TRBV5-1 to TRBJ1-3; a weak D match, TRBD1 (5 bases). The germline CDR1 and CDR2 sequences are SGHRS and YFSETQ. Deletions cut 0 bases from V and 3 bases from J, with 10 bases between. The CDR3 consists of 15 residues. CDR3 in amino acids: CASSLGGTGGNTIYF. As DNA, the CDR3 is TGCGCCAGCAGCTTGGGCGGAACAGGTGGAAACACCATATATTTT.

This clone has only one observation. V gene TRBV9 combines with J gene TRBJ2-1; weak D call: TRBD1 (5 bases). Deletions cut 3 bases from V and 10 bases from J, with 14 bases between. The CDR3 covers 13 residues. Germline V CDR1 and CDR2: SGDLS, YYNGEE. The CDR3 bases are TGTGCCAGCAGCGCCCTGCATAGGGGCGAGCAGTTCTTC. This translates into CASSALHRGEQFF.

A few counts support this clone. This chain joins TRBV2 and TRBJ2-7; 7 bases are shared with TRBD1. This CDR3 contains 12 residues. The germline gives CDR1 SNHLY, CDR2 FYNNEI. V lost 6 bases to trimming and J lost 3 bases; unmatched junction nucleotides: 2. The CDR3 is CASSGDSYEQYF. The DNA for the CDR3 is TGTGCCAGCAGCGGGGACAGCTACGAGCAGTACTTC. Full variable domain (missing parts from reference TRBV2 and TRBJ2-7): EPEVTQTPSHQVTQMGQEVILRCVPISNHLYFYWYRQILGQKVEFLVSFYNNEISEKSEIFDDQFSVERPDGSNFTLKIRSTKLEDSAMYFCASSGDSYEQYFGPGTRLTVT.

The V and J genes are TRBV4-1 and TRBJ2-5; no firm D call. There are 15 residues in the CDR3. From germline, CDR1 is MGHRA and CDR2 YSYEKL. Deletions cut 1 base from V and 2 bases from J, with 11 bases between. The CDR3 region has the DNA TGCGCCAGCAGCCAAGGGCCCGCGGAACAAGAGACCCAGTACTTC. Amino acid sequence: CASSQGPAEQETQYF.

This clone was seen only a few times. Other DNA sequences within the sample encode an identical CDR3. The rearrangement links TRBV7-3 to TRBJ2-7; D not certain. The CDR3 extends over 13 amino acids. CDR1 is SGHTA and CDR2 is FQGTGA in the germline V gene. V shed 5 bases and J shed 2 bases, with 10 bases lying between them. CDR3 DNA: TGTGCCAGCAGCCCCGGACCCACCTACGAGCAGTACTTC. Translation gives CASSPGPTYEQYF.